This is a list of T cell receptor beta chains from one sample in a study of OX40 agonist ivuxolimab in advanced cancers. Assay: immunoSEQ multiplex PCR; the TCRdb copy retains only in-frame clones and omits some. Here the sample spans about 76,000 clones, 85% to 90% being singletons. Sequences were derived from CD4+ or CD8+ T cells sorted from blood, sampled in a trial of the OX40 agonist ivuxolimab. Source of these receptors: an adult with an advanced solid tumor such as melanoma, head and neck, liver or kidney cancer. The CDR3 runs from the conserved cysteine through the conserved F or W. D genes are given only for firm matches. Only some rows state a clone size, as once, few, many or a class for expanded clones.

clone size	V gene	J gene	D gene	CDR3 protein	CDR3 DNA
few	TRBV7-2	TRBJ1-1	-	CASSLDQGRDTEAFF	TGTGCCAGCAGCTTAGACCAGGGGAGGGACACTGAAGCTTTCTTT
-	TRBV18	TRBJ1-2	-	CASSPSGNYGYTF	TGTGCCAGCTCACCGTCCGGTAACTATGGCTACACCTTC
-	TRBV19	TRBJ1-2	-	CASSIRRGPGPLQGNYGYTF	TGTGCCAGTAGTATACGAAGGGGCCCCGGGCCTCTCCAGGGAAACTATGGCTACACCTTC
-	TRBV7-9	TRBJ1-5	TRBD1	CASTPVGQGDNQPQHF	TGTGCCAGCACCCCCGTAGGACAGGGTGACAATCAGCCCCAGCATTTT
-	TRBV28	TRBJ2-7	-	CASSLNWGPSSYEQYF	TGTGCCAGCAGTCTTAATTGGGGGCCGAGCTCCTACGAGCAGTACTTC
-	TRBV5-1	TRBJ1-2	-	CASSADGRFEGGYTF	TGCGCCAGCAGCGCGGACGGAAGGTTCGAGGGGGGCTACACCTTC
few	TRBV2	TRBJ1-3	-	CASSERTGNTIYF	TGTGCCAGCAGTGAACGGACAGGAAACACCATATATTTT
-	TRBV7-3	TRBJ2-1	TRBD2	CASSSLAGGPDNEQFF	TGTGCCAGCAGCTCACTAGCGGGAGGGCCGGACAATGAGCAGTTCTTC
-	TRBV6-1	TRBJ1-2	TRBD1	CASSEYGGGQIYGYTF	TGTGCCAGCAGTGAATATGGGGGGGGACAGATCTATGGCTACACCTTC
-	TRBV10-3	TRBJ2-2	TRBD2	CAISERLAGSSYTGELFF	TGTGCCATCAGTGAGCGACTAGCGGGATCTTCATACACCGGGGAGCTGTTTTTT
-	TRBV28	TRBJ2-7	-	CASKEGGAPSSYEQYF	TGTGCCAGCAAGGAAGGGGGGGCCCCAAGCTCCTACGAGCAGTACTTC
-	TRBV30	TRBJ1-2	TRBD1	CAWSAGGGYTF	TGTGCCTGGAGTGCAGGGGGTGGCTACACCTTC
-	TRBV19	TRBJ2-3	TRBD1	CASDPTGGIDTQYF	TGTGCCAGTGACCCTACAGGGGGTATCGATACGCAGTATTTT
-	TRBV10-3	TRBJ2-7	TRBD1	CAIRETGSSYEQYF	TGTGCCATCAGGGAGACAGGGTCCTCCTACGAGCAGTACTTC
-	TRBV7-3	TRBJ2-3	-	CASSRNDPGDTQYF	TGTGCCAGCAGCCGTAATGACCCTGGGGATACGCAGTATTTT
-	TRBV18	TRBJ1-5	-	CASSLGQANQPQHF	TGTGCCAGCTCACTTGGACAAGCCAATCAGCCCCAGCATTTT
-	TRBV18	TRBJ2-6	TRBD2	CASSPGLAGVTGANVLTF	TGTGCCAGCTCACCAGGACTAGCGGGAGTGACTGGGGCCAACGTCCTGACTTTC
few	TRBV5-5	TRBJ2-1	TRBD1	CASGRDSDYNEQFF	TGTGCCAGCGGACGGGACAGCGATTACAATGAGCAGTTCTTC
-	TRBV10-3	TRBJ1-1	-	CAIRPGVVNTEAFF	TGTGCCATCAGACCAGGGGTCGTCAACACTGAAGCTTTCTTT
-	TRBV10-3	TRBJ1-2	-	CAISAISPNYGYTF	TGTGCCATCAGTGCGATCTCGCCAAACTATGGCTACACCTTC
-	TRBV19	TRBJ2-2	-	CASRDERITGELFF	TGTGCCAGTAGGGATGAGCGGATCACCGGGGAGCTGTTTTTT
-	TRBV19	TRBJ1-3	-	CASKSPGSGNTIYF	TGTGCCAGTAAATCCCCAGGTTCTGGAAACACCATATATTTT
-	TRBV6-5	TRBJ2-3	TRBD1	CASKGQGDTQYF	TGTGCCAGCAAAGGACAGGGAGATACGCAGTATTTT
-	TRBV7-2	TRBJ1-6	-	CASSEDSGHNSPLHF	TGTGCCAGCAGCGAAGACAGTGGCCATAATTCACCCCTCCACTTT
-	TRBV7-2	TRBJ2-3	TRBD2	CASSSGPLAGPRGDTQYF	TGTGCCAGCAGCTCGGGGCCTCTAGCGGGGCCCAGGGGAGATACGCAGTATTTT
-	TRBV4-1	TRBJ2-1	TRBD2	CASNGGRGTYNEQFF	TGCGCCAGCAACGGCGGGAGGGGGACCTACAATGAGCAGTTCTTC
-	TRBV6-5	TRBJ2-7	-	CASSWQISSYEQYF	TGTGCCAGCAGTTGGCAAATAAGCTCCTACGAGCAGTACTTC
-	TRBV30	TRBJ1-1	-	CAWQNRVEAFF	TGTGCCTGGCAAAACAGGGTTGAAGCTTTCTTT
-	TRBV10-3	TRBJ1-5	TRBD1	CAISGTENQPQHF	TGTGCCATCAGCGGGACAGAAAACCAGCCCCAGCATTTT
-	TRBV5-4	TRBJ2-5	-	CASSWSEETQYF	TGTGCCAGCAGCTGGAGCGAAGAGACCCAGTACTTC
-	TRBV10-3	TRBJ2-2	-	CATTPTNTLNTGELFF	TGTGCCACGACCCCAACCAACACCCTCAACACCGGGGAGCTGTTTTTT
-	TRBV11-3	TRBJ2-2	TRBD2	CASSLGIAGGPFRGTGELFF	TGTGCCAGCAGCTTAGGGATAGCGGGAGGGCCTTTTAGAGGCACCGGGGAGCTGTTTTTT
-	TRBV19	TRBJ1-4	TRBD1	CASSMTLLGQGATNEKLFF	TGTGCCAGTAGTATGACCCTCCTAGGACAGGGGGCAACTAATGAAAAACTGTTTTTT
-	TRBV19	TRBJ2-1	TRBD2	CASSKELAGRDEQFF	TGTGCCAGTAGTAAGGAGCTAGCGGGAAGAGATGAGCAGTTCTTC
-	TRBV11-3	TRBJ2-1	TRBD1	CASRPRGGASNEQFF	TGTGCCAGCAGGCCAAGAGGGGGCGCGAGCAATGAGCAGTTCTTC
-	TRBV9	TRBJ2-3	-	CASSVVAGSASTDTQYF	TGTGCCAGCAGCGTGGTTGCGGGCTCCGCTAGCACAGATACGCAGTATTTT
-	TRBV9	TRBJ1-2	TRBD1	CASSVDRGPYGYTF	TGTGCCAGCAGCGTTGACAGGGGGCCCTATGGCTACACCTTC
-	TRBV7-3	TRBJ2-5	TRBD1	CASSHRQGGGETQYF	TGTGCCAGCAGCCACCGACAGGGTGGGGGAGAGACCCAGTACTTC
once	TRBV5-1	TRBJ2-3	-	CASSPGTISTDTQYF	TGCGCCAGCAGCCCGGGGACAATAAGCACAGATACGCAGTATTTT
-	TRBV5-1	TRBJ2-1	TRBD2	CASSLDPRPGLAGQSYNEQFF	TGCGCCAGCAGCTTGGACCCCCGGCCCGGACTAGCGGGACAATCCTACAATGAGCAGTTCTTC
-	TRBV11-1	TRBJ2-2	-	CASSLYVNTGELFF	TGTGCCAGCAGCTTATATGTGAACACCGGGGAGCTGTTTTTT
-	TRBV11-2	TRBJ1-2	-	CASSLEPGNSRYGYTF	TGTGCCAGCAGCTTAGAACCGGGGAACTCCCGCTATGGCTACACCTTC
-	TRBV9	TRBJ2-3	-	CASSVGGGMADTQYF	TGTGCCAGCAGCGTAGGAGGCGGGATGGCAGATACGCAGTATTTT
-	TRBV5-4	TRBJ2-2	-	CASSLAGTGELFF	TGTGCCAGCAGCTTAGCCGGGACCGGGGAGCTGTTTTTT
-	TRBV19	TRBJ2-7	-	CASSMRRALGSYEQYF	TGTGCCAGTAGTATGAGGAGGGCGCTGGGCTCCTACGAGCAGTACTTC
-	TRBV28	TRBJ1-2	-	CASRGGGYDGYTF	TGTGCCAGCAGGGGGGGAGGGTATGATGGCTACACCTTC